This T cell receptor (beta chain) was documented in a study of T cell repertoires in cytomegalovirus infection. In the study overall: Indications came from public TCR beta signatures; they pointed to CMV infection and to a matching HLA type.

TCRdb re-called the reads with MiXCR, one entry per CDR3 protein. This table holds around 140,000 distinct CDR3 sequences, about 6.5% found once. The study, taken as a whole, reports: Carriers of CMV plus the relevant HLA were identified by cumulative public TCR beta family frequency.

The trim removed 5 bases at V and 4 bases at J, leaving 12 bases unmatched. Germline V lookup: CDR1 SGHTA, CDR2 FQGNSA. The CDR3 consists of 17 residues. Ten or more counts support this clonotype. Antigen: not known. V is TRBV7-2 and J is TRBJ1-4; 8 bases are a match to TRBD1. Sequencing was done on a sample of PBMCs. The source is a human donor in good health (CMV status not recorded). Some clones in this sample may be carry-over from other donors' samples. CDR3 in DNA: TGTGCCAGCAGCCGCAACACCGGGACAGGACGTAATGAAAAACTGTTTTTT. Protein: CASSRNTGTGRNEKLFF.